Listed below are T cell receptor beta chains from one sample, sequenced in a study of cytomegalovirus exposure and HLA in healthy donors. Measured with immunoSEQ multiplex PCR; TCRdb has only the in-frame clones, and not every one. In the table there are around 140,000 clones, roughly four fifths of which are singletons. The specimen was PBMCs. The receptors stem from a female donor in good health and CMV-seropositive. CDR3s include the opening cysteine and the closing phenylalanine or tryptophan. The D gene is left open where the match is weak. The size field is filled for only some rows; it gives once, few, many or a size class.

v_call: TRBV11-3
j_call: TRBJ2-1
clone_size: NA
d_call: TRBD2
cdr3_nt: TGTGCCAGCAGCTCATACACTAGCGGGAGCTTGGCTGAGCAGTTCTTC
cdr3_aa: CASSSYTSGSLAEQFF

v_call: TRBV5-1
j_call: TRBJ2-7
clone_size: NA
d_call: NA
cdr3_nt: TGCGCCTCCCGAGGGGGGACAGCAATTTACGAGCAGTACTTC
cdr3_aa: CASRGGTAIYEQYF

v_call: TRBV19
j_call: TRBJ2-2
clone_size: NA
d_call: TRBD2
cdr3_nt: TGTGCCAGTAGTACTAGGACTAGCGGGAGTTATAGAGAGCTGTTTTTT
cdr3_aa: CASSTRTSGSYRELFF

v_call: TRBV19
j_call: TRBJ1-5
clone_size: once
d_call: TRBD1
cdr3_nt: TGTGCCAGTAGCCCGGGACAGGGAAGCAATCAGCCCCAGCATTTT
cdr3_aa: CASSPGQGSNQPQHF

v_call: TRBV5-4
j_call: TRBJ2-1
clone_size: NA
d_call: TRBD2
cdr3_nt: TGTGCCAGCAGCGCCGGGGGGGCCGTCTACAATGAGCAGTTCTTC
cdr3_aa: CASSAGGAVYNEQFF

v_call: TRBV5-1
j_call: TRBJ1-2
clone_size: few
d_call: TRBD1
cdr3_nt: TGCGCCAGCAGCTTGCAAGGACAGGGGAGTGGCTACACCTTC
cdr3_aa: CASSLQGQGSGYTF

v_call: TRBV5-1
j_call: TRBJ2-7
clone_size: NA
d_call: NA
cdr3_nt: TGCGCCAGCCGACGGGAAATCGGGACCTACGAGCAGTACTTC
cdr3_aa: CASRREIGTYEQYF

v_call: TRBV2
j_call: TRBJ1-3
clone_size: NA
d_call: NA
cdr3_nt: TGTGCCAGCAGTGAAATGTTGCGAATCGGAAACACCATATATTTT
cdr3_aa: CASSEMLRIGNTIYF

v_call: TRBV5-1
j_call: TRBJ2-5
clone_size: NA
d_call: TRBD1
cdr3_nt: TGCGCCAGCAGCTTTCCGGGACAGGCCAAACAAGAGACCCAGTACTTC
cdr3_aa: CASSFPGQAKQETQYF

v_call: TRBV19
j_call: TRBJ1-5
clone_size: NA
d_call: NA
cdr3_nt: TGTGCCAGTAGCCGACAGGGCAATCAGCCCCAGCATTTT
cdr3_aa: CASSRQGNQPQHF

v_call: TRBV5-1
j_call: TRBJ2-2
clone_size: once
d_call: NA
cdr3_nt: TGCGCCAGCAGCTTGGTAGGGGGTGCGAACACCGGGGAGCTGTTTTTT
cdr3_aa: CASSLVGGANTGELFF

v_call: TRBV7-2
j_call: TRBJ2-3
clone_size: NA
d_call: NA
cdr3_nt: TGTGCCAGCAGCTTAACAAAAACAGATACGCAGTATTTT
cdr3_aa: CASSLTKTDTQYF

v_call: TRBV28
j_call: TRBJ1-5
clone_size: NA
d_call: NA
cdr3_nt: TGTGCCAGCACGGAGGGCAATCAGCCCCAGCATTTT
cdr3_aa: CASTEGNQPQHF

v_call: TRBV5-8
j_call: TRBJ2-1
clone_size: few
d_call: NA
cdr3_nt: TGTGCCAGCAGCCAGGGGCAGGTTACAAATGAGCAGTTCTTC
cdr3_aa: CASSQGQVTNEQFF

v_call: TRBV5-1
j_call: TRBJ2-7
clone_size: NA
d_call: NA
cdr3_nt: TGCGCCAGCAGCTTGGCGCCAGACTACTACGAGCAGTACTTC
cdr3_aa: CASSLAPDYYEQYF

v_call: TRBV19
j_call: TRBJ1-5
clone_size: NA
d_call: TRBD1
cdr3_nt: TGTGCCAGTCGTGGTCAGGGGGATCAGCCCCAGCATTTT
cdr3_aa: CASRGQGDQPQHF

v_call: TRBV5-1
j_call: TRBJ2-5
clone_size: once
d_call: TRBD2
cdr3_nt: TGCGCCAGCAGCCGCGGGACTAGCGGGCAAGAGACCCAGTACTTC
cdr3_aa: CASSRGTSGQETQYF

v_call: TRBV28
j_call: TRBJ1-2
clone_size: few
d_call: NA
cdr3_nt: TGTGCCAGCAGCGGGGTCTATGGCTACACCTTC
cdr3_aa: CASSGVYGYTF

v_call: TRBV28
j_call: TRBJ1-5
clone_size: NA
d_call: NA
cdr3_nt: TGTGCCAGCAGTTTAATTGGGGCAGTAAATCAGCCCCAGCATTTT
cdr3_aa: CASSLIGAVNQPQHF

v_call: TRBV5-1
j_call: TRBJ2-7
clone_size: NA
d_call: NA
cdr3_nt: TGCGCCAGCAGCTTAAACCCAGGGGCGCGCGAGCAGTACTTC
cdr3_aa: CASSLNPGAREQYF

v_call: TRBV6-5
j_call: TRBJ2-7
clone_size: once
d_call: NA
cdr3_nt: TGTGCCAGCAGTAACCGGGGGTACGAGCAGTACTTC
cdr3_aa: CASSNRGYEQYF

v_call: TRBV10-1
j_call: TRBJ1-5
clone_size: NA
d_call: NA
cdr3_nt: TGCGCCCATCTCAGGGCCCCTAGCAATCAGCCCCAGCATTTT
cdr3_aa: CAHLRAPSNQPQHF

v_call: TRBV6-5
j_call: TRBJ1-6
clone_size: NA
d_call: NA
cdr3_nt: TGTGCCAGCACCCCCAGCTCCTATAATTCACCCCTCCACTTT
cdr3_aa: CASTPSSYNSPLHF

v_call: TRBV21-1
j_call: TRBJ2-7
clone_size: NA
d_call: NA
cdr3_nt: TGTGCCAGCAGGCTCGCGGGGGCCAAAGCCTACGAGCAGTACTTC
cdr3_aa: CASRLAGAKAYEQYF

v_call: TRBV4-1
j_call: TRBJ2-5
clone_size: NA
d_call: NA
cdr3_nt: TGCGCCAGCAGCCAAAGTCTGGCGGAAGAGACCCAGTACTTC
cdr3_aa: CASSQSLAEETQYF

v_call: TRBV4-1
j_call: TRBJ2-5
clone_size: NA
d_call: NA
cdr3_nt: TGCGCCAGCAGCCAAACAGGGTTTGAGACCCAGTACTTC
cdr3_aa: CASSQTGFETQYF

v_call: TRBV11-2
j_call: TRBJ2-7
clone_size: NA
d_call: TRBD2
cdr3_nt: TGTGCCAGCAGCTTAGAAAGCGGGAGCGGCGAGCAGTACTTC
cdr3_aa: CASSLESGSGEQYF

v_call: TRBV4-1
j_call: TRBJ2-5
clone_size: NA
d_call: TRBD2
cdr3_nt: TGCGCCAGCAGCCAAGTGGATCTAGCGGGGATCGAAAACCAAGAGACCCAGTACTTC
cdr3_aa: CASSQVDLAGIENQETQYF

v_call: TRBV27
j_call: TRBJ1-4
clone_size: NA
d_call: NA
cdr3_nt: TGTGCCAGCAGGGGCCTGAATGAAAAACTGTTTTTT
cdr3_aa: CASRGLNEKLFF

v_call: TRBV6-5
j_call: TRBJ2-1
clone_size: NA
d_call: NA
cdr3_nt: TGTGCCAGCAGTTACTCCCAGGGTTGGGGTGAGCAGTTCTTC
cdr3_aa: CASSYSQGWGEQFF

v_call: TRBV7-2
j_call: TRBJ2-3
clone_size: NA
d_call: TRBD1
cdr3_nt: TGTGCCAGCAGCAAGGGGGCAGGCTCGGTCGGGCAGTATTTT
cdr3_aa: CASSKGAGSVGQYF

v_call: TRBV4-1
j_call: TRBJ2-1
clone_size: once
d_call: NA
cdr3_nt: TGCGCCAGCAATCTTGCGGCGGGCTCGAATGAGCAGTTCTTC
cdr3_aa: CASNLAAGSNEQFF

v_call: TRBV19
j_call: TRBJ2-7
clone_size: NA
d_call: NA
cdr3_nt: TGTGCCAGTAGCCGGCCGGGGGGCATCTACGAGCAGTACTTC
cdr3_aa: CASSRPGGIYEQYF

v_call: TRBV2
j_call: TRBJ2-5
clone_size: NA
d_call: TRBD1
cdr3_nt: TGTGCCAGCAGTTCCGACAGGGTCGGGGTAGAGACCCAGTACTTC
cdr3_aa: CASSSDRVGVETQYF

v_call: TRBV7-9
j_call: TRBJ2-5
clone_size: NA
d_call: NA
cdr3_nt: TGTGCCAGCAGCCCCCTGGGGGGGCCCCAAGAGACCCAGTACTTC
cdr3_aa: CASSPLGGPQETQYF

v_call: TRBV5-4
j_call: TRBJ2-3
clone_size: NA
d_call: TRBD2
cdr3_nt: TGTGCCAGCAGCCCAGAGGGGACTAGCGGGAGGGCAGATACGCAGTATTTT
cdr3_aa: CASSPEGTSGRADTQYF

v_call: TRBV30
j_call: TRBJ2-3
clone_size: NA
d_call: TRBD2
cdr3_nt: TGTGCCTGGTCCCCCGCGCGGCCTAGCGGGAGAGGGTTGGATACGCAGTATTTT
cdr3_aa: CAWSPARPSGRGLDTQYF

v_call: TRBV5-1
j_call: TRBJ2-3
clone_size: NA
d_call: NA
cdr3_nt: TGCGCCAGCAGCTTGGTGGGGCAGCAGCCAGATACGCAGTATTTT
cdr3_aa: CASSLVGQQPDTQYF

v_call: TRBV10-1
j_call: TRBJ2-5
clone_size: NA
d_call: TRBD1
cdr3_nt: TGCGCCGGTGACAGGGACCAAGAGACCCAGTACTTC
cdr3_aa: CAGDRDQETQYF